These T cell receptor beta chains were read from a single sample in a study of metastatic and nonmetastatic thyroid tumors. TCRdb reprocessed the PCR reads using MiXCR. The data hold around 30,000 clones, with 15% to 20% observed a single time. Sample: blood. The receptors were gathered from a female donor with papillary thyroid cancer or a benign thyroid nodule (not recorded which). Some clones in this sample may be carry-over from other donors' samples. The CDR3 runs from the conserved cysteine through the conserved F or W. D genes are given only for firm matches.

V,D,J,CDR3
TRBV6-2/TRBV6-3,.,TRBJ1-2,CASIYPPQVDYGYTF
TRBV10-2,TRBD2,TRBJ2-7,CASSGTSGRGEQYF
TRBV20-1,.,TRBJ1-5,CSARPRGPSRQPQHF
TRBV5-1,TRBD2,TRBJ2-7,CASRADAGEQNF
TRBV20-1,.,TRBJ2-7,CSVKGTQDYEQYF
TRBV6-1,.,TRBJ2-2,CASSIRAEYTGELFF
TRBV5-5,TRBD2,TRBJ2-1,CASGGLAGGPSEQFF
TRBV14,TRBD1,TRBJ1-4,CASSRGTDEKLFF
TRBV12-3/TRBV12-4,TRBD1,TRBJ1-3,CASSNYRGLGNTIYF
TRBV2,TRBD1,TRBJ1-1,CAGRASTGGSTESFF
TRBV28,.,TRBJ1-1,CASSPHGTPNTEAFF
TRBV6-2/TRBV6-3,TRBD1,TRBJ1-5,CASSSLRLVTGDQPQHF
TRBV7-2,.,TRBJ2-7,CASSRSLEHTYEQYF
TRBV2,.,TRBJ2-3,CASSRSADTQYF
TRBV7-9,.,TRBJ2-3,CASSYVDATDTQYF
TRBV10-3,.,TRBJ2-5,CAISNRDSQETQYF
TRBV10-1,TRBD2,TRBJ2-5,CASTSGIGLETQYF
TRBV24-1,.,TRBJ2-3,CATSDFQGSRGTDTQYF
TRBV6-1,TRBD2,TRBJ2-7,CASRVGRDTYEQYF
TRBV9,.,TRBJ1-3,CASSVDSAYQSGNTIYF
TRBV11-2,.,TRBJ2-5,CASSLSRGVETQYF
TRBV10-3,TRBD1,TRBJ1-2,CAILHITLPGQGAAVNYGYTF
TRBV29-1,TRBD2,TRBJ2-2,CSVAGLNTGELFF
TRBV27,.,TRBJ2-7,CASSWTESYEQYF
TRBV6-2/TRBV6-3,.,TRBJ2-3,CASSHSSPTDTQYF
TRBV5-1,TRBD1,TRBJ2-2,CASSAPGQSNTGELFF
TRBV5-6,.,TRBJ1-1,CASRPGTVNTEAFF
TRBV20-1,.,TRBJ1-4,CSASPPGDEKLFF
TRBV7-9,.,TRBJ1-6,CASSEYNSPLHF
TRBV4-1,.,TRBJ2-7,CASSQDGRRREQYF
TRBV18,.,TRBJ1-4,CASSPGLADNEKLFF
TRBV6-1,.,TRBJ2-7,CASSNPMTGGNGEQYF